The 16 T cell receptor beta chains reported below all come from one sample, sequenced in a study of blood T cell repertoires in COVID-19. Clones were read by immunoSEQ multiplex PCR, and TCRdb kept only the in-frame ones, dropping some. The sample has approximately 490,000 clones, about 90% seen once; the top ten hold under 0.85%. Material for sequencing was PBMCs or T cells enriched from blood (not recorded which). These receptors all come from a woman aged 18-29 years who had recovered from COVID-19.

This chain links TRBV15 with TRBJ1-6; TRBD1 matches at 8 bases. CDR1 and CDR2 from the germline V gene are LNHNV and YYDKDF (reference sequence). Unmatched junction bases numbered 13, after V lost 5 bases and J lost 10 bases. The CDR3 has 16 amino acids. CDR3: CATSDSRQGARSPLHF. DNA of the CDR3: TGTGCCACCAGCGATTCGAGGCAGGGGGCGAGGTCACCCCTCCACTTT. Based on the CDR3 plus reference TRBV15 and TRBJ1-6, the full variable domain is DAMVIQNPRYQVTQFGKPVTLSCSQTLNHNVMYWYQQKSSQAPKLLFHYYDKDFNNEADTPDNFQSRRPNTSFCFLDIRSPGLGDTAMYLCATSDSRQGARSPLHFGNGTRLTVT.

The rearrangement links TRBV7-9 to TRBJ2-3; 9 nucleotides align to TRBD1. Germline V lookup: CDR1 SEHNR, CDR2 FQNEAQ (reference sequence). This CDR3 spans 15 amino acids. The V and J ends lost 4 bases and 4 bases, in that order; junction bases with no gene match: 6. The CDR3: CASSYRDRAADTQYF. The CDR3, as DNA: TGTGCCAGCAGCTACCGGGACAGGGCGGCAGATACGCAGTATTTT.

This sequence joins TRBV29-1 and TRBJ1-2; D unclear. The germline V and J ends were trimmed by 3 bases and 5 bases, with 10 bases remaining between them. Germline V gives CDR1 SQVTM, CDR2 ANQGSEA. The CDR3 length is 12 residues. CDR3 bases: TGCAGCGTTGAGGAGTTACTGTATGGCTACACCTTC. Translation: CSVEELLYGYTF.

The rearrangement uses TRBV5-1 and TRBJ1-1, with 9 bases that match TRBD1. The CDR3 sequence is 15 residues long. Germline values: CDR1 SGHRS, CDR2 YFSETQ. V lost 5 bases, J lost 2 bases, and 7 bases stayed unmatched. The CDR3 spells CASSTGGPRNTEAFF. CDR3 sequence (DNA): TGCGCCAGCAGTACAGGGGGCCCGCGTAACACTGAAGCTTTCTTT.

The rearrangement uses TRBV11-2 and TRBJ2-2; tentatively, D is TRBD2 (6 bases). The V gene's germline CDR1 is SGHAT and CDR2 FQNNGV. The CDR3 spans 15 residues. V was shortened by 6 bases and J by 2 bases, with 13 bases between the two germline ends. The CDR3 DNA follows: TGTGCCAGCAGGCCACTGGGGGGAAACACCGGGGAGCTGTTTTTT. Protein product: CASRPLGGNTGELFF. Combining the CDR3 with reference TRBV11-2 and TRBJ2-2 gives the whole variable domain EAGVAQSPRYKIIEKRQSVAFWCNPISGHATLYWYQQILGQGPKLLIQFQNNGVVDDSQLPKDRFSAERLKGVDSTLKIQPAKLEDSAVYLCASRPLGGNTGELFFGEGSRLTVL.

This chain links TRBV7-8 with TRBJ1-2; no clear D gene. Germline V gene sequence: CDR1 SGHVS, CDR2 FQNEAQ. This CDR3 is built from 14 residues. Trimming removed 2 bases from V and 1 base from J, with 8 bases in between. CDR3 loop: CASSLLGSNYGYTF. CDR3 DNA: TGTGCCAGCAGCTTATTGGGCAGTAACTATGGCTACACCTTC.

The rearrangement uses TRBV19 and TRBJ1-1; D ambiguous. CDR3 length equals 13 residues. Trimming pared 2 bases from V and 6 bases from J, leaving 10 bases between. Germline CDR1 reads LNHDA; CDR2 reads SQIVND (reference sequence). The CDR3 reads CASSINEGAEAFF. DNA for the CDR3: TGTGCCAGTAGTATAAACGAGGGCGCTGAAGCTTTCTTT.

This sequence joins TRBV3-1 (or the pseudogene TRBV3-2) and TRBJ1-1; 7 positions agree with TRBD1. From germline, CDR1 is LGHDT and CDR2 YNNKEL (reference sequence). Trimming at V came to 0 bases and at J to 4 bases, leaving 2 bases not matched to a gene. The CDR3 contains 14 residues. Written as DNA, the CDR3 is TGTGCCAGCAGCCAAGATTCAGGGGGCACTGAAGCTTTCTTT. This encodes CASSQDSGGTEAFF.

The V and J genes are TRBV19 and TRBJ1-5; 8 positions agree with TRBD1. This CDR3 contains 16 residues. V dropped 3 bases and J dropped 4; count of bases not matched to a gene: 8. Germline V gene sequence: CDR1 LNHDA, CDR2 SQIVND (reference sequence). The CDR3 sequence: CASSISTGGGNQPQHF. In DNA form, the CDR3 reads TGTGCCAGTAGTATCAGCACAGGGGGAGGGAATCAGCCCCAGCATTTT.

This rearrangement joins TRBV7-2 to TRBJ2-7; D possibly corresponds to TRBD1 (6 bases). The CDR3 spans 14 residues. Between the trimmed V and J ends, which lost 3 bases and 4 bases, there was a span of 13 bases. CDR1 SGHTA and CDR2 FQGNSA come from the germline V gene. DNA of the CDR3: TGTGCCAGCAGCTTTGGGGGCAGCATATACGAGCAGTACTTC. Translation: CASSFGGSIYEQYF.

This chain links TRBV28 with TRBJ2-2; D might be TRBD2 (7 bases). Germline assignment: CDR1 MDHEN and CDR2 SYDVKM. CDR3 length: 15 residues. Trimming cost V 4 bases and J 7 bases, with 16 bases left between them. CDR3 residues: CASSYPGGKGGELFF. In nucleotides, the CDR3 is TGTGCCAGCAGTTATCCGGGGGGCAAGGGCGGGGAGCTGTTTTTT.

This clone has more than one count but fewer than ten. The V and J genes are TRBV2 and TRBJ1-1; D remains unclear. V shed 8 bases and J shed 1 base, with 14 bases lying between them. CDR1 and CDR2 (germline): SNHLY, FYNNEI. The CDR3 is 14 amino acids. In nucleotides, the CDR3 is TGTGCCAGCCAGTACGACTCCCAGAACACTGAAGCTTTCTTT. Translation: CASQYDSQNTEAFF.

The chain employs TRBV30 and TRBJ1-2, with D uncertain. V lost 2 bases and J 1 base, leaving 5 bases between the germline ends. The CDR3 spans 12 residues. Germline CDR1 GTSNPN, CDR2 SVGIG (reference sequence). This chain's CDR3 is CAWSSDNYGYTF. The CDR3 coding sequence is TGTGCCTGGAGTTCAGATAACTATGGCTACACCTTC.

The chain employs TRBV11-2 and TRBJ2-3; 7 nucleotides line up with TRBD2. V trimming: 5 bases; J trimming: 0 bases; junction bases outside the gene matches: 5. The CDR3 covers 15 residues. Germline values: CDR1 SGHAT, CDR2 FQNNGV. The chain's CDR3 is CASSQERGSTDTQYF. The CDR3 coding sequence is TGTGCCAGCAGCCAAGAGCGGGGTAGCACAGATACGCAGTATTTT.

The sample holds one count of this clone. V is TRBV19 and J is TRBJ1-1; 8 nucleotides align to TRBD1. V trimming: 1 base; J trimming: 1 base; junction bases outside the gene matches: 2. The CDR3 extends over 15 amino acids. CDR1 LNHDA and CDR2 SQIVND come from the germline V gene (reference sequence). CDR3 sequence reads: CASSIVDRGNTEAFF. CDR3 nucleotides: TGTGCCAGTAGTATAGTAGACAGGGGGAACACTGAAGCTTTCTTT.

The chain combines TRBV4-1 with TRBJ1-4; 10 bases line up with TRBD1. This CDR3 has 14 amino acids. The germline gives CDR1 MGHRA, CDR2 YSYEKL. V gave up 3 bases and J gave up 8 bases; unmatched junction bases: 3. The CDR3 sequence is CASSHRDRGEKLFF. In DNA form, the CDR3 reads TGCGCCAGCAGCCACCGGGACAGGGGCGAAAAACTGTTTTTT.